The 21 T cell receptor beta chains below were found in one sample sequenced in a study of regulatory T cells in long-lasting Graves disease. Documented time point: persistent/refractory GD, antithyroid drugs over 5 years with positive TRAb. The TCR library was made from RNA extracted from PBMCs. Libraries of TCR beta came from iRepertoire HTBI primers plus Arm-PCR of CDR3 regions. TCRdb fed the multiplex PCR reads into MiXCR, producing one record per CDR3 protein. The sample lists about 430,000 distinct CDR3 sequences, around 20% occurring once. The source material was peripheral blood mononuclear cells (PBMCs), sampled when the disease was refractory, from a patient treated with antithyroid drugs. These receptors were obtained from a female donor with Graves disease.

This clonotype has a count of ten or more. V usage is TRBV15 and J usage is TRBJ2-7, with 12 bases lining up with TRBD2. In germline, CDR1 is LNHNV, CDR2 YYDKDF (reference sequence). This CDR3 has 16 residues. Germline trimming cut 4 bases from V and 1 base from J; bases unmatched to any gene: 5. CDR3 region: CATSTTGLAGSYEQYF. The CDR3 coding sequence is TGTGCCACCAGCACAACGGGACTAGCGGGTTCCTACGAGCAGTACTTC.

This clonotype appeared a few times. V and J are TRBV12-3 or TRBV12-4 and TRBJ1-1; TRBD1 is a possible D gene (6 bases). This CDR3 has 16 residues. V lost 6 bases to trimming and J lost 2 bases, with 19 bases between them. CDR3 bases: TGTGCCAGCAGCCGAAGAGATTTGGACAGTAACACTGAAGCTTTCTTT. Amino acid sequence: CASSRRDLDSNTEAFF.

This clonotype was picked up many times. The chain carries TRBV12-3 or TRBV12-4 and TRBJ2-7; D call uncertain. Trimming pared 7 bases from V and 3 bases from J, leaving 16 bases between. The CDR3 extends over 14 amino acids. The CDR3 DNA sequence: TGTGCCAGCACCAACCAATTCTCTTACTACGAGCAGTACTTC. This gives the protein CASTNQFSYYEQYF.

This clonotype was picked up many times. The chain joins TRBV27 to TRBJ2-2; D not certain. The germline V and J ends were trimmed by 0 bases and 0 bases, with 5 bases remaining between them. The CDR3 extends over 15 amino acids. The germline V gene encodes CDR1 MNHEY and CDR2 SMNVEV (reference sequence). The CDR3 nucleotides are TGTGCCAGCAGTTTATCGTGGGCGAACACCGGGGAGCTGTTTTTT. Amino acid sequence: CASSLSWANTGELFF.

This clonotype was seen ten or more times. This chain connects TRBV20-1 to TRBJ2-7, with D perhaps TRBD1 or TRBD2 (5 bases each). This CDR3 spans 15 amino acids. V was clipped by 1 base and J by 1 base, with 14 bases between them. Germline CDR1 DFQATT, CDR2 SNEGSKA (reference sequence). The CDR3 sequence: CSARAAGTVSYEQYF. The CDR3 nucleotides are TGCAGTGCTAGAGCCGCCGGGACGGTTTCCTACGAGCAGTACTTC.

This clonotype was seen at least ten times. CDR3 bases: TGTGCCAGCAGTAACAGGGTTGGTAATGAAAAACTGTTTTTT. As protein: CASSNRVGNEKLFF. The chain has TRBV2 and TRBJ1-4; possibly TRBD1 for D (6 bases). V was trimmed by 5 bases and J by 4 bases, leaving 11 bases between them. CDR1 and CDR2 from the germline V gene are SNHLY and FYNNEI. The CDR3 is 14 residues long.

This clonotype was seen ten or more times. V gene TRBV28 combines with J gene TRBJ1-2, with D unresolved. CDR1 is MDHEN, CDR2 SYDVKM, per germline. V lost 5 bases to trimming and J lost 1 base, with 11 bases between them. This CDR3 has 14 amino acids. The CDR3 is CASSPRLNNYGYTF. DNA for the CDR3: TGTGCCAGCAGTCCTAGGCTAAATAACTATGGCTACACCTTC.

On this clonotype itself: A much larger clone is a single base away; this may be a read error. The chain uses TRBV28 and TRBJ2-3, with 7 bases matching TRBD1. With V trimmed by 5 bases and J by 4 bases, 6 bases remained unmatched. The CDR3 sequence is 14 residues long. The V gene's germline CDR1 is MDHEN and CDR2 SYDVKM. In DNA, the CDR3 is TGTGCCAGCAGTCTCAGGGGGATAGCAGATACGCAGTATTTT. Translated: CASSLRGIADTQYF. Using reference TRBV28 and TRBJ2-3 for the parts outside the CDR3, the full variable domain is DVKVTQSSRYLVKRTGEKVFLECVQDMDHENMFWYRQDPGLGLRLIYFSYDVKMKEKGDIPEGYSVSREKKERFSLILESASTNQTSMYLCASSLRGIADTQYFGPGTRLTVL.

About this clonotype itself: One junction end does not reproduce the germline sequence, and a read error may be involved. CDR3 amino acids: CASSFYGTDPMNELYF. The CDR3 DNA sequence: TGTGCCAGCAGTTTTTACGGGACAGATCCTATGAACGAGCTGTACTTC. The V call is TRBV6-5, the J call TRBJ2-7; 7 bases agree with TRBD1. Looked up from germline, CDR1 is MNHEY and CDR2 is SVGAGI. The CDR3 has 16 amino acids.

The chain uses TRBV13 and TRBJ2-7, with D maybe TRBD2 (5 bases). The CDR3 consists of 17 residues. Trimming left V 0 bases short and J 6 bases short, with 21 bases between. CDR1 is PRHDT, CDR2 FYEKMQ, per germline (reference sequence). This CDR3 reads CASSLGPSHRRGFEQYF. CDR3 DNA sequence: TGTGCCAGCAGCTTAGGTCCTAGCCACCGTCGGGGTTTCGAGCAGTACTTC.

This clonotype has ten or more counts. This sequence joins TRBV11-2 and TRBJ2-4, with no clear D. V was shortened by 5 bases and J by 13 bases, with 18 bases between the two germline ends. The CDR3 consists of 13 residues. Germline V lookup: CDR1 SGHAT, CDR2 FQNNGV. CDR3 in DNA: TGTGCCAGCAGCGCTAAACCGGGTCTTTGGCAGTACTTC. Amino acid sequence: CASSAKPGLWQYF.

There are a few counts of this clonotype. V gene TRBV3-1 combines with J gene TRBJ1-5; weak D call: TRBD1 (5 bases). V lost 1 base to trimming and J lost 8 bases, with 12 bases between them. The CDR3 sequence is 14 residues long. The germline V gene encodes CDR1 LGHDT and CDR2 YNNKEL (reference sequence). CDR3 in amino acids: CASSQGQGWEPQHF. CDR3 DNA: TGTGCCAGCAGCCAAGGGCAGGGATGGGAGCCCCAGCATTTT.

This clonotype is judged medium-sized. V gene TRBV28 combines with J gene TRBJ1-1; D is possibly TRBD1 (5 bases). The V gene lost 3 bases and the J gene lost 1 base, with 6 bases spanning the gap. The germline V gene encodes CDR1 MDHEN and CDR2 SYDVKM. CDR3 length equals 13 residues. The CDR3, as DNA: TGTGCCAGCAGTTTTAGGGGGAACACTGAAGCTTTCTTT. It specifies CASSFRGNTEAFF.

This chain joins TRBV29-1 and TRBJ2-7; D uncertain. Germline loops: CDR1 SQVTM, CDR2 ANQGSEA. Trimming removed 4 bases at V and 3 bases at J, with 10 bases between. This CDR3 is 12 amino acids long. The chain's CDR3 is CSVGLGIYEQYF. The CDR3 bases are TGCAGCGTTGGTTTGGGTATCTACGAGCAGTACTTC.

The chain uses TRBV6-4 and TRBJ1-5; TRBD1 aligns across 9 bases. V was pared by 8 bases and J by 0 bases, with 14 bases of the junction left unmatched. The CDR3 has 18 residues. Germline V gene lookup returns CDR1 MRHNA and CDR2 SNTAGT. The CDR3 loop reads CASRSTGGAVYSNQPQHF. In DNA, the CDR3 is TGTGCCAGCCGCTCAACAGGGGGCGCCGTTTATAGCAATCAGCCCCAGCATTTT.

In this sample, this clonotype turned up once. A much larger clone differs from this one at a single base, so this may be a read error. The chain's CDR3 is CASSTSTQGSGCTF. The DNA for the CDR3 is TGTGCCAGTAGTACCAGCACGCAGGGGTCGGGCTGCACCTTC. The V and J genes are TRBV19 and TRBJ1-2; TRBD1 is a possible D gene (6 bases). The CDR3 contains 14 residues. Germline V lookup: CDR1 LNHDA, CDR2 SQIVND (reference sequence).

This clonotype was detected only a few times. The chain combines TRBV6-2 or TRBV6-3 with TRBJ2-7; D is possibly TRBD1 (5 bases). V was clipped by 4 bases and J by 5 bases, with 15 bases between them. This CDR3 comprises 14 residues. The germline V gene has CDR1 MNHEY and CDR2 SVGEGT. The CDR3 region is CASSLAGASHEQYF. CDR3 sequence (DNA): TGTGCCAGCAGTTTGGCTGGGGCGTCCCACGAGCAGTACTTC.

The J gene is TRBJ1-5, the V gene TRBV6-5; maybe TRBD1 (5 bases). Germline values: CDR1 MNHEY, CDR2 SVGAGI. The CDR3 spans 15 residues. The V gene lost 4 bases and the J gene lost 10 bases, with 20 bases spanning the gap. For the CDR3, the DNA is TGTGCCAGCAGTTTAGACCGGGGCCTAAGGATCCCCCAGCATTTT. Amino acids: CASSLDRGLRIPQHF.

This chain links TRBV5-1 with TRBJ2-7; 10 nucleotides align to TRBD2. Germline loops: CDR1 SGHRS, CDR2 YFSETQ. This CDR3 has 16 residues. J lost 4 bases, V lost 0 bases, and 7 bases had no gene match. CDR3 DNA sequence: TGCGCCAGCAGCTTGGAATCAGCGGGAGGGCCGTACGAGCAGTACTTC. The encoded protein is CASSLESAGGPYEQYF.

J is TRBJ2-7 and V is TRBV7-9; 14 nucleotides match TRBD2. Germline lookup yields CDR1 SEHNR and CDR2 FQNEAQ (reference sequence). Germline trimming cut 2 bases from V and 1 base from J; bases unmatched to any gene: 4. The CDR3 runs 17 residues. The CDR3 protein is CASSLMTSGRGSYEQYF. In DNA, the CDR3 is TGTGCCAGCAGCTTAATGACTAGCGGGAGGGGGTCCTACGAGCAGTACTTC.

The table lists this clonotype with a few counts. V and J are TRBV28 and TRBJ1-2; D is unclear. The CDR3 has 14 residues. V was clipped by 5 bases and J by 0 bases, with 10 bases between them. Germline assignment: CDR1 MDHEN and CDR2 SYDVKM. CDR3 DNA sequence: TGTGCCAGCAGTCGCGAGACTTCTAACTATGGCTACACCTTC. Its translation is CASSRETSNYGYTF.